The 29 T cell receptor beta chains below come from one sample, sequenced in a study of blood T cell repertoires in COVID-19. TCRdb's table, derived via immunoSEQ multiplex PCR, lists solely in-frame clones and lacks some. The sample gives about 170,000 clones, roughly 90% of which show up once; 1% to 1.5% is in the top ten. The sequenced sample consisted of PBMCs or T cells enriched from blood (not recorded which). These receptors all stem from a human donor with acute COVID-19. The donor label of this sample is uncertain.

The V gene is TRBV19, the J gene TRBJ2-1; D may be TRBD2 (6 bases). The germline gives CDR1 LNHDA, CDR2 SQIVND (reference sequence). The V and J ends lost 3 bases and 5 bases respectively, with 11 bases between them. This CDR3 has 14 amino acids. In nucleotides, the CDR3 is TGTGCCAGTAGTATGGTAGGAGGGCACAATGAGCAGTTCTTC. Protein sequence: CASSMVGGHNEQFF.

V is TRBV7-3 and J is TRBJ1-6, with a weak D call TRBD1 (5 bases). The V and J ends lost 10 bases and 1 base respectively, with 8 bases between them. CDR1 and CDR2 (germline): SGHTA, FQGTGA. The CDR3 totals 13 residues. CDR3 DNA: TGTGCCACAGGGCGGTCCTATAATTCACCCCTCCACTTT. This translates into CATGRSYNSPLHF.

The chain has TRBV29-1 and TRBJ2-1; 11 positions match TRBD1. CDR1 is SQVTM, CDR2 ANQGSEA, per germline. V gave up 7 bases and J gave up 9 bases; unmatched junction bases: 11. The CDR3 covers 14 residues. The CDR3 DNA reads TGCAGCGGAGATCCGGGACAGGGGGGAGGTGAGCAGTTCTTC. This codes for CSGDPGQGGGEQFF.

The rearrangement links TRBV11-2 to TRBJ2-3; 14 nucleotides line up with TRBD2. Trimming removed 5 bases from V and 8 bases from J; junction bases left unmatched: 6. The CDR3 is 15 amino acids. The germline V gene has CDR1 SGHAT and CDR2 FQNNGV. The CDR3 sequence: CASSVGLAGVGTQYF. The CDR3 nucleotides are TGTGCCAGCAGCGTGGGACTAGCGGGGGTGGGTACGCAGTATTTT.

The V gene is TRBV6-1, the J gene TRBJ1-4, with 7 bases identical to TRBD1. Unmatched junction bases numbered 16, after V lost 3 bases and J lost 0 bases. This CDR3 has 20 amino acids. The V gene's germline CDR1 is MNHNS and CDR2 SASEGT. CDR3 nucleotides: TGTGCCAGCAGTGATGCGGTAACCGGGACAGCTGTTGCAACTAATGAAAAACTGTTTTTT. Encoded protein: CASSDAVTGTAVATNEKLFF.

Only a few counts were recorded for this clone. The chain combines TRBV5-1 with TRBJ2-7, with 7 bases matching TRBD1. The CDR3 length is 15 residues. Germline V gene data show CDR1 as SGHRS and CDR2 as YFSETQ. V trimming: 7 bases; J trimming: 2 bases; junction bases outside the gene matches: 12. CDR3 sequence reads: CASPLKGQPPYEQYF. The CDR3 region has the DNA TGCGCCAGCCCCCTCAAGGGACAGCCTCCCTACGAGCAGTACTTC. The variable domain in full, with the rest retrieved from reference TRBV5-1 and TRBJ2-7, is KAGVTQTPRYLIKTRGQQVTLSCSPISGHRSVSWYQQTPGQGLQFLFEYFSETQRNKGNFPGRFSGRQFSNSRSEMNVSTLELGDSALYLCASPLKGQPPYEQYFGPGTRLTVT.

The chain has TRBV5-5 and TRBJ2-1; 16 bases map to TRBD2. Per germline, CDR1 SGHKS and CDR2 YYEKEE (reference sequence). V dropped 3 bases and J dropped 9; count of bases not matched to a gene: 6. The CDR3 loop spans 16 amino acids. CDR3 nucleotides: TGTGCCAGCAGCTCGGGACTAGCGGGGGGGCCTACTGAGCAGTTCTTC. Translating gives CASSSGLAGGPTEQFF.

The chain links TRBV28 to TRBJ2-7; unclear D gene. V gave up 2 bases and J gave up 7 bases, with 9 bases separating them. This CDR3 has 12 amino acids. The V gene's germline CDR1 is MDHEN and CDR2 SYDVKM. The CDR3 coding sequence is TGTGCCAGCAGTTTACCCCCCCCGGAGCAGTACTTC. Residues: CASSLPPPEQYF.

A single count supports this clone. The V call is TRBV7-2, the J call TRBJ2-7; TRBD2 matches 7 bases. The CDR3 runs to 15 residues. After removal of 5 bases from V and 0 bases from J, the junction contained 7 bases not matched to a gene. CDR1 and CDR2 from the germline V gene are SGHTA and FQGNSA. The CDR3 nucleotides are TGTGCCAGCAGCCCCCGGGGGAGGGGCTCCTACGAGCAGTACTTC. It specifies CASSPRGRGSYEQYF.

This clone was observed a single time. V gene TRBV5-6 combines with J gene TRBJ1-5; D is undetermined. Trimming pared 0 bases from V and 1 base from J, leaving 11 bases between. This CDR3 spans 16 amino acids. Germline CDR1 and CDR2: SGHDT and YYEEEE. In DNA form, the CDR3 reads TGTGCCAGCAGCTTGGGATATCCTATAAGCAATCAGCCCCAGCATTTT. It specifies CASSLGYPISNQPQHF.

Note on this clone: The same CDR3 can be traced to other DNA sequences in this sample. This chain links TRBV11-2 with TRBJ1-6, with D unresolved. This CDR3 has 15 amino acids. Per germline, CDR1 SGHAT and CDR2 FQNNGV. V was pared by 4 bases and J by 0 bases, with 7 bases between. The CDR3: CASSSRSSYNSPLHF. The CDR3 coding sequence is TGTGCCAGCAGCTCCCGGAGCTCCTATAATTCACCCCTCCACTTT.

This chain uses TRBV5-1 with TRBJ2-3, with a weak D call TRBD1 (5 bases). The V end lost 3 bases, the J end lost 4 bases, and 12 bases lay between the germline ends. Germline CDR1 SGHRS, CDR2 YFSETQ. This CDR3 region has 14 residues. The CDR3 spells CASSSTTVSDTQYF. The CDR3 DNA sequence: TGCGCCAGCAGCTCTACGACAGTTTCAGATACGCAGTATTTT. Full variable domain (remainder filled in from reference TRBV5-1 and TRBJ2-3): KAGVTQTPRYLIKTRGQQVTLSCSPISGHRSVSWYQQTPGQGLQFLFEYFSETQRNKGNFPGRFSGRQFSNSRSEMNVSTLELGDSALYLCASSSTTVSDTQYFGPGTRLTVL.

The chain is built from TRBV7-2 and TRBJ2-7, with a weak D call TRBD2 (6 bases). Germline-derived CDR1 and CDR2 are SGHTA and FQGNSA. V was shortened by 5 bases and J by 5 bases, with 13 bases between the two germline ends. CDR3 length: 13 residues. The CDR3 nucleotides read TGTGCCAGCAGCAAGCAGTCTAGCGACGAGCAGTACTTC. Translating gives CASSKQSSDEQYF.

V is TRBV19 and J is TRBJ1-6; D may be TRBD1 (5 bases). V was trimmed by 9 bases and J by 8 bases, leaving 14 bases between them. This CDR3 is built from 13 residues. The germline V gene encodes CDR1 LNHDA and CDR2 SQIVND (reference sequence). The CDR3 DNA reads TGTGCCAGCCACAGTCAACAGGATTCACCCCTCCACTTT. Translated: CASHSQQDSPLHF.

This chain joins TRBV4-2 and TRBJ1-2; tentatively, D is TRBD1 (6 bases). Trimming pared 0 bases from V and 2 bases from J, leaving 10 bases between. In germline, CDR1 is LGHNA, CDR2 YNFKEQ. The length of the CDR3 is 15 residues. In DNA form, the CDR3 reads TGTGCCAGCAGCCAAGATCAAACAGGGAACTATGGCTACACCTTC. Its protein is CASSQDQTGNYGYTF.

The chain couples TRBV5-1 to TRBJ2-7; D gene uncertain. CDR3 length: 15 residues. The germline CDR1 and CDR2 sequences are SGHRS and YFSETQ. The germline V and J ends were trimmed by 7 bases and 0 bases, with 17 bases remaining between them. The CDR3, as DNA: TGCGCCAGCGACAAACCAGATAGTAGCTCCTACGAGCAGTACTTC. It yields the protein CASDKPDSSSYEQYF.

A few counts support this clone. This chain joins TRBV27 and TRBJ2-7, with D maybe TRBD1 (6 bases). Trimming stripped 10 bases from V and 4 bases from J, with 17 bases between. CDR1 is MNHEY, CDR2 SMNVEV, per germline (reference sequence). This CDR3 is built from 13 residues. The CDR3 region has the DNA TGTGCCACCGCGAGGCAGGGGTCTTACGAGCAGTACTTC. Translated: CATARQGSYEQYF.

The chain joins TRBV5-1 to TRBJ2-2; TRBD1 aligns across 8 bases. Per germline, CDR1 SGHRS and CDR2 YFSETQ. The trim removed 4 bases at V and 5 bases at J, leaving 10 bases unmatched. The length of the CDR3 is 16 residues. The CDR3 nucleotides read TGCGCCAGCAGCCGGGTCCCCAGGGGGCGGACCGGGGAGCTGTTTTTT. Translated, it gives CASSRVPRGRTGELFF.

The chain combines TRBV20-1 with TRBJ1-2; no definite D call. The V end lost 2 bases, the J end lost 6 bases, and 7 bases lay between the germline ends. Germline V gene sequence: CDR1 DFQATT, CDR2 SNEGSKA (reference sequence). This CDR3 region has 11 residues. CDR3 sequence reads: CSARRGNGYTF. For the CDR3, the DNA is TGCAGTGCTAGAAGAGGGAATGGCTACACCTTC.

The genes are TRBV7-9 and TRBJ1-5; 8 positions match TRBD1. J was trimmed by 4 bases and V by 4 bases; bases with no gene match: 6. The CDR3 sequence is 15 residues long. Looked up from germline, CDR1 is SEHNR and CDR2 is FQNEAQ (reference sequence). Written as DNA, the CDR3 is TGTGCCAGCAGCTCCGGGACAGGCGTTAATCAGCCCCAGCATTTT. It is translated as CASSSGTGVNQPQHF.

V gene TRBV6-5 combines with J gene TRBJ1-1; weak D call: TRBD1 (5 bases). Germline CDR1 MNHEY, CDR2 SVGAGI. The CDR3 totals 14 residues. Trimming removed 0 bases from V and 5 bases from J, with 10 bases in between. The CDR3 DNA reads TGTGCCAGCAGTTACTCTGGGACTTCGACTGAAGCTTTCTTT. It encodes CASSYSGTSTEAFF.

This clone was recorded a few times. The chain uses TRBV6-6 and TRBJ1-2, with a possible D match to TRBD1 (5 bases). Deletions cut 5 bases from V and 1 base from J, with 20 bases between. The CDR3 totals 17 residues. From germline, CDR1 is MNHNY and CDR2 SVGAGI (reference sequence). CDR3 loop: CASSPQGHDSRNYGYTF. The CDR3 DNA sequence: TGTGCCAGCAGTCCCCAAGGGCACGACAGCCGTAACTATGGCTACACCTTC.

The genes are TRBV7-9 and TRBJ2-7, with 8 bases lining up with TRBD1. V shed 5 bases, J shed 0 bases, and the junction held 6 bases outside the gene matches. The CDR3 has 15 amino acids. Germline V gives CDR1 SEHNR, CDR2 FQNEAQ (reference sequence). For the CDR3, the DNA is TGTGCCAGCAGCAAACAGGGGGGTAGCTCCTACGAGCAGTACTTC. Residues: CASSKQGGSSYEQYF.

This chain joins TRBV27 and TRBJ2-7; the D gene is possibly TRBD2 (5 bases). The V gene lost 8 bases and the J gene lost 0 bases, with 23 bases spanning the gap. The V gene's germline CDR1 is MNHEY and CDR2 SMNVEV (reference sequence). CDR3 length: 17 residues. This chain's CDR3 is CASRYPNVEEGSYEQYF. The CDR3 DNA sequence: TGTGCCAGCCGATATCCTAATGTGGAAGAGGGCTCCTACGAGCAGTACTTC.

This clone was detected only a few times. The same CDR3 can be traced to other DNA sequences in this sample. CDR3 sequence: CASSLAGQGTEAFF. The CDR3 nucleotides are TGTGCCAGCAGCTTAGCGGGACAGGGCACTGAAGCTTTCTTT. J is TRBJ1-1 and V is TRBV7-9; 9 bases line up with TRBD1. The CDR3 runs 14 residues. Germline values: CDR1 SEHNR, CDR2 FQNEAQ (reference sequence). V trimming: 0 bases; J trimming: 4 bases; junction bases outside the gene matches: 0.

The rearrangement joins TRBV11-2 to TRBJ1-2; D is unresolved. The germline CDR1 and CDR2 sequences are SGHAT and FQNNGV. The V gene lost 0 bases and the J gene lost 0 bases, with 8 bases spanning the gap. This CDR3 has 15 amino acids. The DNA of the CDR3 is TGTGCCAGCAGCTTAGAGGCGGGAGCTAACTATGGCTACACCTTC. Translation: CASSLEAGANYGYTF. Combining the CDR3 with reference TRBV11-2 and TRBJ1-2 gives the whole variable domain EAGVAQSPRYKIIEKRQSVAFWCNPISGHATLYWYQQILGQGPKLLIQFQNNGVVDDSQLPKDRFSAERLKGVDSTLKIQPAKLEDSAVYLCASSLEAGANYGYTFGSGTRLTVV.

This clone has just one count. V and J are TRBV24-1 and TRBJ2-3, with TRBD1 matching 9 bases. J gave up 5 bases and V 7 bases, and 9 bases lay outside the gene matches. The CDR3 consists of 15 residues. Germline lookup yields CDR1 KGHDR and CDR2 SFDVKD. CDR3 sequence (DNA): TGTGCCACCAGCGCCTCGACAGGGGGAGTAGATACGCAGTATTTT. Translation gives CATSASTGGVDTQYF.

This sequence joins TRBV18 and TRBJ2-3; D might be TRBD1 (6 bases). In germline, CDR1 is KGHSH, CDR2 LQKENI. Trimming removed 4 bases from V and 2 bases from J, with 19 bases in between. The length of the CDR3 is 17 residues. The DNA of the CDR3 is TGTGCCAGCTCACTATTCGACAGGAGCCTCCTCACAGATACGCAGTATTTT. The encoded protein is CASSLFDRSLLTDTQYF.

The chain has TRBV29-1 and TRBJ2-5; maybe TRBD2 (5 bases). This CDR3 has 20 amino acids. Trimming pared 4 bases from V and 1 base from J, leaving 31 bases between. Germline values: CDR1 SQVTM, CDR2 ANQGSEA. The CDR3 loop is CSVGRKFGLASLEVQETQYF. For the CDR3, the DNA is TGCAGCGTTGGCAGGAAGTTCGGTCTAGCCTCTTTGGAAGTCCAAGAGACCCAGTACTTC. Full variable domain (remainder filled in from reference TRBV29-1 and TRBJ2-5): SAVISQKPSRDICQRGTSLTIQCQVDSQVTMMFWYRQQPGQSLTLIATANQGSEATYESGFVIDKFPISRPNLTFSTLTVSNMSPEDSSIYLCSVGRKFGLASLEVQETQYFGPGTRLLVL.